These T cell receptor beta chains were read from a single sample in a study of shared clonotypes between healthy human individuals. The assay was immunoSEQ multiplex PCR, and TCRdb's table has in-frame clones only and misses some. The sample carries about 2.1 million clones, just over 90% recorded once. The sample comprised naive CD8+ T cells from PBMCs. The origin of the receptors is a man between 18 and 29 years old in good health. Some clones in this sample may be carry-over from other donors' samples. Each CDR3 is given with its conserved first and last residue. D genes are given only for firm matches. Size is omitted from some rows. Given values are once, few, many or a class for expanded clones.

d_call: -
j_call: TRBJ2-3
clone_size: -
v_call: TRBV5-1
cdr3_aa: CASSLSPADTQYF
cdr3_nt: TGCGCCAGCAGCTTGTCGCCTGCAGATACGCAGTATTTT

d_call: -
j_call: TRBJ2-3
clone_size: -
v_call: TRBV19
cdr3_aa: CASSRDGEDTQYF
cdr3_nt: TGTGCCAGTAGTAGGGATGGCGAGGATACGCAGTATTTT

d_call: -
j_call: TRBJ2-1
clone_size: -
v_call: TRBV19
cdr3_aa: CASSSDPTGYSYNEQFF
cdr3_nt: TGTGCCAGTAGCTCAGACCCGACTGGCTACTCCTACAATGAGCAGTTCTTC

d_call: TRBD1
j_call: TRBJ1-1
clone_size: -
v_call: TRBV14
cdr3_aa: CASSQETFRDRGTEAFF
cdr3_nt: TGTGCCAGCAGCCAGGAAACATTCCGGGACAGAGGCACTGAAGCTTTCTTT

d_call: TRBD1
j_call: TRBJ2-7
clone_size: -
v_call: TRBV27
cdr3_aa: CASSSGQGRYEQYF
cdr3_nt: TGTGCCAGCAGTTCAGGACAGGGTAGGTACGAGCAGTACTTC

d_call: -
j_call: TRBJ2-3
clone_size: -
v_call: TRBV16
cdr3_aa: CASSPVGGRTDTQYF
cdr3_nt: TGTGCCAGCAGCCCTGTAGGAGGGCGCACAGATACGCAGTATTTT

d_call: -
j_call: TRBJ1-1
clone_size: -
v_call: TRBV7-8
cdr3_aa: CASSSRKSGFSTEAFF
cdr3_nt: TGTGCCAGCAGCTCGAGAAAATCGGGGTTTAGCACTGAAGCTTTCTTT

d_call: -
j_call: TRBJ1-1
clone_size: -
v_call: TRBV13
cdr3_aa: CASSLGGALTMNTEAFF
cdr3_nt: TGTGCCAGCAGCTTAGGAGGGGCCCTGACAATGAACACTGAAGCTTTCTTT

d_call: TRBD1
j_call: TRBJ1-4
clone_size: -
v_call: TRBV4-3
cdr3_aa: CASSQGPGQGINEKLFF
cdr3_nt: TGCGCCAGCAGCCAAGGACCGGGACAGGGCATAAATGAAAAACTGTTTTTT

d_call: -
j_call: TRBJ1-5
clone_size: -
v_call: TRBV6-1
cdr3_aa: CASSEALRRASNQPQHF
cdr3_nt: TGTGCCAGCAGTGAAGCGCTTCGGAGGGCGAGCAATCAGCCCCAGCATTTT

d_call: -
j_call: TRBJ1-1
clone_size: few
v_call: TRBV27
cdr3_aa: CASSRGGRTEAFF
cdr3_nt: TGTGCCAGCAGCCGCGGGGGTCGGACTGAAGCTTTCTTT

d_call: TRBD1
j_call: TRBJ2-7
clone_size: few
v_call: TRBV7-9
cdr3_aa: CASSPNRGPYEQYF
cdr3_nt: TGTGCCAGCAGCCCGAACAGGGGGCCCTACGAGCAGTACTTC

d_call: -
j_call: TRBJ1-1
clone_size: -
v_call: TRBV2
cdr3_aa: CASSENRGEPRAFF
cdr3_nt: TGTGCCAGCAGTGAAAATCGTGGGGAGCCACGGGCTTTCTTT

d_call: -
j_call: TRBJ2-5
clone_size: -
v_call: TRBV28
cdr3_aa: CASSFRTLPRETQYF
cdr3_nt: TGTGCCAGCAGTTTCAGAACTCTGCCCCGAGAGACCCAGTACTTC

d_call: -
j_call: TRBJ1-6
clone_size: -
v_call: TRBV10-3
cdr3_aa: CAISERLQENSPLHF
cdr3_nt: TGTGCCATCAGTGAGCGGCTACAGGAGAATTCACCCCTCCACTTT

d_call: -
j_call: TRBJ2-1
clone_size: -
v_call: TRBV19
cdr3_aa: CASSIRSSYVNEQFF
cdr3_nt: TGTGCCAGTAGTATAAGGAGTAGTTACGTGAATGAGCAGTTCTTC

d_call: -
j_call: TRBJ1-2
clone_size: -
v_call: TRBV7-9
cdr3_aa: CASSFSGEGGGYTF
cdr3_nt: TGTGCCAGCAGCTTCAGCGGGGAGGGTGGTGGCTACACCTTC

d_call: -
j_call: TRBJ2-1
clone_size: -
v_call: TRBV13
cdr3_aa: CASSLRGSHEQFF
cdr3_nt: TGTGCCAGCAGCTTAAGGGGCTCGCATGAGCAGTTCTTC

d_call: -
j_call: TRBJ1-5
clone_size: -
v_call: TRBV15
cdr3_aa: CATSSIGGGSLQPQHF
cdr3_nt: TGTGCCACCAGCTCGATCGGAGGGGGTTCGCTTCAGCCCCAGCATTTT

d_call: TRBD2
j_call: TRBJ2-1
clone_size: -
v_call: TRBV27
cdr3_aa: CASSLTRGTSYNEQFF
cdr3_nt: TGTGCCAGCAGTTTAACGCGGGGGACCTCCTACAATGAGCAGTTCTTC

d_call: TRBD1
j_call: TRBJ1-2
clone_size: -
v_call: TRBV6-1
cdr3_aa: CASSEIGQGVGGYTF
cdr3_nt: TGTGCCAGCAGTGAAATTGGACAGGGTGTGGGTGGCTACACCTTC

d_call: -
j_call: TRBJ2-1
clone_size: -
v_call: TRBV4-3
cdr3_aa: CASSQGGEQFF
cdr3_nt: TGCGCCAGCAGCCAAGGGGGTGAGCAGTTCTTC

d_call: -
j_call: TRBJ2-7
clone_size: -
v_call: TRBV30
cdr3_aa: CAWSVFRHEQYF
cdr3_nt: TGTGCCTGGAGTGTCTTCAGGCACGAGCAGTACTTC

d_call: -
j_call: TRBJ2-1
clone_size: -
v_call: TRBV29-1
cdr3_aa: CSVEAPLGSSYNEQFF
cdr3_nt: TGCAGCGTTGAGGCGCCTCTGGGGAGCTCCTACAATGAGCAGTTCTTC

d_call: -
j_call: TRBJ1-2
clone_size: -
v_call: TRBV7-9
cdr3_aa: CASSQLPDVLYGYTF
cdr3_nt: TGTGCCAGCAGCCAATTGCCTGACGTACTTTATGGCTACACCTTC

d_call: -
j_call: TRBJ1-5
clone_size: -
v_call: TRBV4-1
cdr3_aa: CASSQGLGQPNQPQHF
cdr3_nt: TGCGCCAGCAGCCAAGGATTAGGACAGCCCAATCAGCCCCAGCATTTT

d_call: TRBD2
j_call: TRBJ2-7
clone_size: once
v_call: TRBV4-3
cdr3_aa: CASSQDLAFGRADYEQYF
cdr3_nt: TGCGCCAGCAGCCAAGATCTGGCCTTCGGGAGGGCCGACTACGAGCAGTACTTC

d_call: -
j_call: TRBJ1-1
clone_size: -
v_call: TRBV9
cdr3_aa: CASSPGSIPNTEAFF
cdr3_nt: TGTGCCAGCAGCCCGGGCTCCATCCCGAACACTGAAGCTTTCTTT

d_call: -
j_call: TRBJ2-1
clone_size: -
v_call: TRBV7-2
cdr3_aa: CASSQAGSSYNEQFF
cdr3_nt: TGTGCCAGCAGCCAAGCGGGTTCGTCCTACAATGAGCAGTTCTTC

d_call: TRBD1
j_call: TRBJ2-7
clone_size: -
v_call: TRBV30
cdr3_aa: CAWSVGTAFIYEQYF
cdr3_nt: TGTGCCTGGAGTGTAGGGACAGCCTTCATCTACGAGCAGTACTTC

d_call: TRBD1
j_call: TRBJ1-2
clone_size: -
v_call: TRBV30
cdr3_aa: CAWTGGNSYGYTF
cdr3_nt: TGTGCCTGGACAGGGGGTAACAGCTATGGCTACACCTTC

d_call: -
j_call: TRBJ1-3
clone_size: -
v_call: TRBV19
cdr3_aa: CASSWRGSGNTIYF
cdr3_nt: TGTGCCAGTAGTTGGAGGGGGTCTGGAAACACCATATATTTT

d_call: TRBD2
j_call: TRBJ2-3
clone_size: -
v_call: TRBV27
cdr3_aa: CASSSQGTSGTDTQYF
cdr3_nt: TGTGCCAGCAGTTCTCAGGGGACTAGCGGCACAGATACGCAGTATTTT

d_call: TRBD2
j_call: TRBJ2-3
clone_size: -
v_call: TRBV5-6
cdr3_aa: CASSLAGVFTDTQYF
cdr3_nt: TGTGCCAGCAGCTTAGCGGGAGTTTTCACAGATACGCAGTATTTT

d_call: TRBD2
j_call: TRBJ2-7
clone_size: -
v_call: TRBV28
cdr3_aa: CASSPGSGRTYEQYF
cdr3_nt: TGTGCCAGCAGTCCAGGTAGCGGGAGGACCTACGAGCAGTACTTC